The next 15 T cell receptor beta chains were all read from a single sample in a study of spatial heterogeneity in lung cancer. Time point: sample taken at primary tumor resection. In each case, whole RNA from tumor, nontumor lung or frozen PBMC was sequenced unsorted. TCRdb passed the 5' RACE reads through MiXCR, listing each CDR3 protein once. This table has approximately 44,000 distinct CDR3 sequences, roughly 12% appearing once. Sequences were derived from PBMCs, sampled at surgery. Receptors originate from a female donor with early-stage non-small cell lung cancer.

This clonotype appeared once. The CDR3 region has the DNA TGCGCCAGCAGAACCGGGACAGGGATTGCCTACGAGCAGTACTTC. Protein product: CASRTGTGIAYEQYF. The chain carries TRBV5-1 and TRBJ2-7; TRBD1 agrees at 9 bases. The trim removed 5 bases at V and 2 bases at J, leaving 8 bases unmatched. From germline, CDR1 is SGHRS and CDR2 YFSETQ. CDR3 length: 15 amino acids.

The gene calls are TRBV7-9 and TRBJ1-2, with D tentatively TRBD1 (6 bases). From germline, CDR1 is SEHNR and CDR2 FQNEAQ (reference sequence). CDR3 length: 14 amino acids. Between the trimmed V and J ends, which lost 1 base and 7 bases, there was a span of 13 bases. This CDR3 is CASSLGAGAPGYTF. The DNA of the CDR3 is TGTGCCAGCAGCTTAGGGGCGGGGGCCCCTGGCTACACCTTC. Using reference TRBV7-9 and TRBJ1-2 for the parts outside the CDR3, the full variable domain is DTGVSQNPRHKITKRGQNVTFRCDPISEHNRLYWYRQTLGQGPEFLTYFQNEAQLEKSRLLSDRFSAERPKGSFSTLEIQRTEQGDSAMYLCASSLGAGAPGYTFGSGTRLTVV.

This clonotype occurred many times. The rearrangement joins TRBV6-5 to TRBJ2-7; D may be TRBD1 (6 bases). The V and J ends lost 6 bases and 3 bases respectively, with 12 bases between them. The germline V gene has CDR1 MNHEY and CDR2 SVGAGI. The CDR3 has 13 amino acids. The DNA of the CDR3 is TGTGCCAGCAGCACCTTACAGGGCTACGAGCAGTACTTC. Translation gives CASSTLQGYEQYF.

V gene TRBV5-5 combines with J gene TRBJ2-1, with D tentatively TRBD1 or TRBD2 (5 bases each). This CDR3 region has 15 residues. V lost 2 bases and J 8 bases, leaving 17 bases between the germline ends. Germline CDR1 is SGHKS and CDR2 is YYEKEE (reference sequence). The CDR3 is CASSFIGEGRHEQFF. In DNA form, the CDR3 reads TGTGCCAGCAGCTTTATTGGAGAGGGGCGGCATGAGCAGTTCTTC.

This clonotype was detected many times. V usage is TRBV7-2 and J usage is TRBJ2-5; tentative D call: TRBD1 (5 bases). The V end was cut by 5 bases, the J end by 3 bases, with 13 bases between. Germline CDR1 reads SGHTA; CDR2 reads FQGNSA. The CDR3 has 14 residues. This CDR3 reads CASSPSRQKETQYF. CDR3 bases: TGTGCCAGCAGCCCCTCCCGACAGAAAGAGACCCAGTACTTC. The whole variable domain, filled in from reference TRBV7-2 and TRBJ2-5, reads GAGVSQSPSNKVTEKGKDVELRCDPISGHTALYWYRQSLGQGLEFLIYFQGNSAPDKSGLPSDRFSAERTGGSVSTLTIQRTQQEDSAVYLCASSPSRQKETQYFGPGTRLLVL.

This clonotype showed up many times. This chain joins TRBV25-1 and TRBJ2-5; D unclear. Germline assignment: CDR1 MGHDK and CDR2 SYGVNS. The V end lost 2 bases, the J end lost 0 bases, and 7 bases lay between the germline ends. CDR3 size: 14 residues. The CDR3 nucleotides are TGTGCCAGCAGTGAACTGAGCGACCAAGAGACCCAGTACTTC. Translating it yields CASSELSDQETQYF.

The V gene is TRBV7-2, the J gene TRBJ1-3; D not certain. Trimming stripped 4 bases from V and 1 base from J, with 11 bases between. CDR1 is SGHTA and CDR2 is FQGNSA in the germline V gene. The CDR3 runs 15 residues. CDR3 sequence reads: CASSWALSSGNTIYF. The CDR3 DNA reads TGTGCCAGCAGCTGGGCATTGAGTTCTGGAAACACCATATATTTT.

The gene calls are TRBV29-1 and TRBJ2-1; a possible D gene is TRBD2 (7 bases). The germline V gene has CDR1 SQVTM and CDR2 ANQGSEA. Trimming left V 4 bases short and J 0 bases short, with 16 bases between. This CDR3 has 16 residues. CDR3 sequence (DNA): TGCAGCGTTGTAGGGGGGGGGACGTACTCCTACAATGAGCAGTTCTTC. The encoded protein is CSVVGGGTYSYNEQFF.

This clonotype was picked up a small number of times. This sequence joins TRBV28 and TRBJ2-1; D ambiguous. The V gene lost 3 bases and the J gene lost 14 bases, with 14 bases spanning the gap. This CDR3 has 12 amino acids. Looked up from germline, CDR1 is MDHEN and CDR2 is SYDVKM. This CDR3 reads CASSFLNLGKFF. The CDR3 coding sequence is TGTGCCAGCAGTTTCCTAAACTTAGGCAAGTTCTTC.

This sequence joins TRBV9 and TRBJ2-7, with D possibly being TRBD2 (6 bases). This CDR3 spans 16 amino acids. Trimming stripped 0 bases from V and 2 bases from J, with 15 bases between. Per the germline V gene, CDR1 is SGDLS and CDR2 is YYNGEE. CDR3 loop: CASSVGLGGPTYEQYF. DNA of the CDR3: TGTGCCAGCAGCGTAGGCTTGGGGGGACCCACCTACGAGCAGTACTTC.

This clonotype was observed many times. This chain links TRBV7-8 with TRBJ2-7, with D unresolved. V gave up 5 bases and J gave up 2 bases, with 7 bases separating them. Germline assignment: CDR1 SGHVS and CDR2 FQNEAQ. This CDR3 is 12 amino acids long. CDR3 coding DNA: TGTGCCAGCAGCCTACTCCCCTACGAGCAGTACTTC. This sequence encodes CASSLLPYEQYF. Combining the CDR3 with reference TRBV7-8 and TRBJ2-7 gives the whole variable domain GAGVSQSPRYKVAKRGQDVALRCDPISGHVSLFWYQQALGQGPEFLTYFQNEAQLDKSGLPSDRFFAERPEGSVSTLKIQRTQQEDSAVYLCASSLLPYEQYFGPGTRLTVT.

The rearrangement uses TRBV2 and TRBJ2-5; 12 nucleotides match TRBD1. Germline V gene data show CDR1 as SNHLY and CDR2 as FYNNEI. With V trimmed by 6 bases and J by 5 bases, 4 bases remained unmatched. This CDR3 is built from 14 residues. The CDR3 loop reads CASSRDRGLETQYF. CDR3 nucleotide sequence: TGTGCCAGCAGCCGGGACAGGGGGCTGGAGACCCAGTACTTC.

The chain recombines TRBV3-1 with TRBJ2-2, with no clear D. Trimming removed 3 bases from V and 6 bases from J, with 8 bases in between. Germline V gives CDR1 LGHDT, CDR2 YNNKEL (reference sequence). This CDR3 is built from 13 residues. The DNA of the CDR3 is TGTGCCAGCAGCCACCTCAAGCCCGGGGAGCTGTTTTTT. This gives the protein CASSHLKPGELFF.

V is TRBV29-1 and J is TRBJ2-2; D tentatively fits TRBD1 or TRBD2 (5 bases each). Germline CDR1 reads SQVTM; CDR2 reads ANQGSEA. Deletions cut 1 base from V and 5 bases from J, with 11 bases between. The CDR3 extends over 14 amino acids. CDR3 in DNA: TGCAGCGTTGAAGGGGACCCGGGGACCGGGGAGCTGTTTTTT. It encodes CSVEGDPGTGELFF.

This clonotype appeared many times. The chain has TRBV4-2 and TRBJ2-3, with D tentatively TRBD2 (5 bases). CDR3 length: 16 amino acids. V lost 0 bases and J 0 bases, leaving 10 bases between the germline ends. CDR1 is LGHNA and CDR2 is YNFKEQ in the germline V gene. Written as DNA, the CDR3 is TGTGCCAGCAGCCAAGAGGCGGGTTTTAGCACAGATACGCAGTATTTT. Protein: CASSQEAGFSTDTQYF.